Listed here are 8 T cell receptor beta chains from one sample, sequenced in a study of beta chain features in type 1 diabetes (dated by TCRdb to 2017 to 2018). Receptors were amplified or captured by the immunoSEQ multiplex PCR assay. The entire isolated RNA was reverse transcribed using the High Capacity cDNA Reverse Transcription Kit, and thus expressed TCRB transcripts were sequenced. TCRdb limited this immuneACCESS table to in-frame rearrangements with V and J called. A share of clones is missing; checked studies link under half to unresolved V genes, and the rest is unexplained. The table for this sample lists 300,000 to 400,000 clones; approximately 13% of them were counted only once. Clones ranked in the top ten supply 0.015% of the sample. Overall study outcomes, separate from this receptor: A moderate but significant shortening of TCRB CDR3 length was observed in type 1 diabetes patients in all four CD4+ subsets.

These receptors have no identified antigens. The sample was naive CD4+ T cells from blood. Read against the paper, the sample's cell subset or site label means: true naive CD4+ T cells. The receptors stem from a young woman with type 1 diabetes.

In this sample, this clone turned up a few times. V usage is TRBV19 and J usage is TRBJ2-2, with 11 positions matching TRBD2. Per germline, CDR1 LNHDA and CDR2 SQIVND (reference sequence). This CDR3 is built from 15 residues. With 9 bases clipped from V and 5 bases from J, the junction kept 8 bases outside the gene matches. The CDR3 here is CASQIRLAGTGELFF. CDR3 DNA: TGTGCCAGCCAGATTAGACTAGCGGGAACCGGGGAGCTGTTTTTT.

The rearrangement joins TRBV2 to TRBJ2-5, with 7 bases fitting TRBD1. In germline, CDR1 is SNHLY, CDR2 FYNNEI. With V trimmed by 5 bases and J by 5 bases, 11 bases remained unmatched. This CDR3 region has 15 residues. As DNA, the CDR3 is TGTGCCAGCAGTCCCATGGCAGGGGGTCGGGAGACCCAGTACTTC. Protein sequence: CASSPMAGGRETQYF.

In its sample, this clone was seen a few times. In DNA, the CDR3 is TGTGCCAGCAGCGAGCGGGGTGGCACAGATACGCAGTATTTT. Its translation: CASSERGGTDTQYF. The chain links TRBV9 to TRBJ2-3, with 7 bases identical to TRBD2. This CDR3 spans 14 amino acids. Germline assignment: CDR1 SGDLS and CDR2 YYNGEE. V was clipped by 3 bases and J by 1 base; unmatched bases: 2.

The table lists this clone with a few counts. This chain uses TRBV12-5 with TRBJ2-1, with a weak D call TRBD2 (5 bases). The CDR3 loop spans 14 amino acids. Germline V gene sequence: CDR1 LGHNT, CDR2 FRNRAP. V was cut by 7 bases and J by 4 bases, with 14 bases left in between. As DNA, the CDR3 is TGTGCTAGTGCCCTCTTCGAGGGATACAATGAGCAGTTCTTC. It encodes CASALFEGYNEQFF. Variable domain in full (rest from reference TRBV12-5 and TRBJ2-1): DARVTQTPRHKVTEMGQEVTMRCQPILGHNTVFWYRQTMMQGLELLAYFRNRAPLDDSGMPKDRFSAEMPDATLATLKIQPSEPRDSAVYFCASALFEGYNEQFFGPGTRLTVL.

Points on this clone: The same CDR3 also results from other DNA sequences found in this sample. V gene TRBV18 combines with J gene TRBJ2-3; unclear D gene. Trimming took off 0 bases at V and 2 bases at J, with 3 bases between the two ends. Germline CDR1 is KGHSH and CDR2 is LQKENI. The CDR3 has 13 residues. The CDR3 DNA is TGTGCCAGCTCACCACCCTCCACAGATACGCAGTATTTT. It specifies CASSPPSTDTQYF. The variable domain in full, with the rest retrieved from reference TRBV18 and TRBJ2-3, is NAGVMQNPRHLVRRRGQEARLRCSPMKGHSHVYWYRQLPEEGLKFMVYLQKENIIDESGMPKERFSAEFPKEGPSILRIQQVVRGDSAAYFCASSPPSTDTQYFGPGTRLTVL.

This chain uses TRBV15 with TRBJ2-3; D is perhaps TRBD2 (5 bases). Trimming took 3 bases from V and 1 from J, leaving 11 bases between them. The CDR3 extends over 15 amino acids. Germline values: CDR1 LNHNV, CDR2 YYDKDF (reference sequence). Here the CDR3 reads CATSSGLPRTDTQYF. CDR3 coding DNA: TGTGCCACCAGCAGCGGACTCCCTCGCACAGATACGCAGTATTTT.

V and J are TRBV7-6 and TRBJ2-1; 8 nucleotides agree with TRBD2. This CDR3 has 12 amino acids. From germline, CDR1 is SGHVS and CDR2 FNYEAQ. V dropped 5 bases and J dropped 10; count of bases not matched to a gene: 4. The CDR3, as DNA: TGTGCCAGCAGCGTAAGCGGGAGAGAGCAGTTCTTC. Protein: CASSVSGREQFF.

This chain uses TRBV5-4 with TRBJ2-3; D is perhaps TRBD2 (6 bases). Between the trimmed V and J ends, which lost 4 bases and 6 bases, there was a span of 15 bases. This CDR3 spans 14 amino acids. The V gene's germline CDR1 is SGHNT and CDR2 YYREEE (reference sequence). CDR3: CASSAGASVDTQYF. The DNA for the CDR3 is TGTGCCAGCAGCGCCGGGGCTAGCGTGGATACGCAGTATTTT.